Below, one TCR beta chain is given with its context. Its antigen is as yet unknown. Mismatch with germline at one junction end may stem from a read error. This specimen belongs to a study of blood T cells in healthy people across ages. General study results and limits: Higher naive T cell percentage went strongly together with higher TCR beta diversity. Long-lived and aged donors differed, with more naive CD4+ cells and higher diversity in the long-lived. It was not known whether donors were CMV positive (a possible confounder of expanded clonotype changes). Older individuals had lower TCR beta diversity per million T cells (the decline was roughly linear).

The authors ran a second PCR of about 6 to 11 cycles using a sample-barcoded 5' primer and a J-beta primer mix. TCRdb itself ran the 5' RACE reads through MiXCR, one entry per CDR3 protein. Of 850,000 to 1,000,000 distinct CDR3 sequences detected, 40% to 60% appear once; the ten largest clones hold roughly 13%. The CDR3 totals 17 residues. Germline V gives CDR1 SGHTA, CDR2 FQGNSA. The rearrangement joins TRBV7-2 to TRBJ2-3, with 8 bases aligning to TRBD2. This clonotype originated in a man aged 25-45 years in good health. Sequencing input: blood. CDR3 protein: CASSLDSGGASTDTQYF. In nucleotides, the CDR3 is TGTGCCAGTAGCTTAGATTCCGGGGGGGCTAGCACAGATACGCAGTATTTT.